This is a list of T cell receptor beta chains from one sample in a study of tumor-infiltrating lymphocytes in primary liver carcinoma. TCRdb re-called the multiplex PCR reads through MiXCR, storing one row per CDR3 protein. The data show tens of thousands of distinct CDR3 sequences, with around 77% seen just once and around 22% held by the top ten. The sample comprised liver tumor tissue from sampling region 5. The receptors here all came from a man aged 40-55 years with primary liver carcinoma and hepatitis B virus infection. The CDR3 runs from the conserved cysteine through the conserved F or W.

j_gene: TRBJ2-1
v_gene: TRBV6-5
CDR3aa: CGSRKNNEQFF

j_gene: TRBJ1-1
v_gene: TRBV11-2
CDR3aa: CASITLWPNTEAFF

j_gene: TRBJ2-7
v_gene: TRBV7-9
CDR3aa: CASSQRQSEQYF

j_gene: TRBJ2-2
v_gene: TRBV4-1
CDR3aa: CASSQGGASLGELFF

j_gene: TRBJ1-6
v_gene: TRBV12-3/TRBV12-4
CDR3aa: CVSSSRDRLYSPLHF

j_gene: TRBJ2-1
v_gene: TRBV11-2
CDR3aa: CASSPDRGSEQFF

j_gene: TRBJ2-1
v_gene: TRBV7-8
CDR3aa: CASSLASRLGANYEQFF

j_gene: TRBJ2-5
v_gene: TRBV4-1
CDR3aa: CANSQDVGRETQYF

j_gene: TRBJ2-5
v_gene: TRBV5-1
CDR3aa: CANSWDQETEYF

j_gene: TRBJ2-3
v_gene: TRBV11-3
CDR3aa: CASSNNIVTQYF

j_gene: TRBJ2-3
v_gene: TRBV4-3
CDR3aa: CASSQDLPSGTSGRADTQYF

j_gene: TRBJ2-7
v_gene: TRBV6-1
CDR3aa: CASSASTSGSYEQYF

j_gene: TRBJ1-5
v_gene: TRBV6-5
CDR3aa: CATSYSSGSNRPQHF

j_gene: TRBJ2-3
v_gene: TRBV11-2
CDR3aa: CASSEAPQRLAVTGTQYF

j_gene: TRBJ2-3
v_gene: TRBV11-2
CDR3aa: CVSSPQDTTDMQYF

j_gene: TRBJ1-1
v_gene: TRBV19
CDR3aa: CASQGAAFNEALF

j_gene: TRBJ2-3
v_gene: TRBV7-8
CDR3aa: CASSEGHPKADRQYF

j_gene: TRBJ1-1
v_gene: TRBV28
CDR3aa: CASSLCRLSEAFF

j_gene: TRBJ2-1
v_gene: TRBV5-6
CDR3aa: CISSWGLDVDNEQFF

j_gene: TRBJ1-2
v_gene: TRBV28
CDR3aa: CASRSWTGRYYGYTF

j_gene: TRBJ2-4
v_gene: TRBV11-1
CDR3aa: CASSLPGTIGTKNTQYF

j_gene: TRBJ2-1
v_gene: TRBV14
CDR3aa: CAISREGQGTGYNEQFF

j_gene: TRBJ2-1
v_gene: TRBV10-2
CDR3aa: CASVLGEYNEQFF

j_gene: TRBJ1-2
v_gene: TRBV11-1
CDR3aa: CASSRTGTVIVNYGYTF

j_gene: TRBJ2-3
v_gene: TRBV7-8
CDR3aa: CANCAGDTQYF

j_gene: TRBJ1-2
v_gene: TRBV4-3
CDR3aa: CASSQDCRQGRIYGYTF

j_gene: TRBJ2-2
v_gene: TRBV11-1
CDR3aa: CTSSYTGPFSGDLIF

j_gene: TRBJ2-5
v_gene: TRBV29-1
CDR3aa: CSVESTWWHTQYF

j_gene: TRBJ1-3
v_gene: TRBV28
CDR3aa: CASMGGYGNTIYF

j_gene: TRBJ2-3
v_gene: TRBV4-3
CDR3aa: CVSSQDGSAESTDTQYF

j_gene: TRBJ2-1
v_gene: TRBV29-1
CDR3aa: CSVEGTGYNEQFF

j_gene: TRBJ2-3
v_gene: TRBV11-1
CDR3aa: CASSSGESSVGARTDTLYF

j_gene: TRBJ2-3
v_gene: TRBV7-8
CDR3aa: CASSEGHPKAYTQYF